This T cell receptor (beta chain) was sequenced during a study of technical replicates of blood from a handful of donors. The ends were cut back, 2 bases at V and 1 base at J, with 11 bases in the middle. Germline V gene lookup returns CDR1 MNHNY and CDR2 SVGAGI (reference sequence). This CDR3 is 15 amino acids long. TCRdb's copy holds only in-frame clones and misses some; the assay was immunoSEQ multiplex PCR. The sample shows roughly 51,000 clones, about 94% of them seen only once. Specimen: PBMCs. The sequence was obtained from a human donor in good health. Some clones in this sample may be carry-over from other donors' samples. The chain couples TRBV6-6 to TRBJ1-2; possible D gene TRBD1, 5 bases. The CDR3 DNA sequence: TGTGCCAGCAGTTACGGAGGGGACGATAACTATGGCTACACCTTC. Translation: CASSYGGDDNYGYTF.